This T cell receptor (beta chain) was sequenced during a study of cytomegalovirus exposure and HLA in healthy donors. For this clone: Its target is not known.

V shed 6 bases and J shed 7 bases, with 13 bases lying between them. This CDR3 contains 12 residues. Germline values: CDR1 SNHLY, CDR2 FYNNEI. Researchers ran the PCR with 60 Vbeta and 13 Jbeta primers. Data came from immunoSEQ multiplex PCR; TCRdb stores just in-frame clones and leaves some out. The table has fewer than 65,000 clones, 70% to 90% seen once. Points from the study as a whole: Presence/absence analysis assumed near-uniform sequencing depth across donors. A later analysis, which compared TCR beta chains of equal frequency, found the HLA-associated ones more clonally expanded. It was confirmed in vitro that three of the CMV-associated chains were specific for CMV antigens.

The clonotype was recovered from a man between 18 and 35 years old in good health and CMV-seronegative. The rearrangement links TRBV2 to TRBJ2-7; possibly TRBD1 for D (7 bases). Material: PBMCs. The CDR3 here is CASSQGGGEQYF. The CDR3, as DNA: TGTGCCAGCAGCCAGGGGGGTGGGGAGCAGTACTTC.